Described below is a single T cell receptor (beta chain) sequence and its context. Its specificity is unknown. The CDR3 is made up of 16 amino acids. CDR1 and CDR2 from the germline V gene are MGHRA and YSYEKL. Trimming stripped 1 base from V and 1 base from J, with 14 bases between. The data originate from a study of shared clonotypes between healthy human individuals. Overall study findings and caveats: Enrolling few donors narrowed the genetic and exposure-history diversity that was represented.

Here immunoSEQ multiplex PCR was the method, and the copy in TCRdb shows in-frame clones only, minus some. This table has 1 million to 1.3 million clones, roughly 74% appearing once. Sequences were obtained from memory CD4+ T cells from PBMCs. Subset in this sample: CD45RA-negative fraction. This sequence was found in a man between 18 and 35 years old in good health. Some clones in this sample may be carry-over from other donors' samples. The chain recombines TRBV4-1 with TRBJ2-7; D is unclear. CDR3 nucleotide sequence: TGCGCCAGCAGCCAAGGGCGAAGAGGCCCTTCCTACGAGCAGTACTTC. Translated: CASSQGRRGPSYEQYF.